The 20 T cell receptor beta chains listed next were all sequenced from one sample in a study of blood T cell repertoires in COVID-19. Clones were sequenced by immunoSEQ multiplex PCR, and TCRdb holds only the in-frame ones, with some missing. The table shows around 64,000 clones, with about 66% occurring only once. Material: PBMCs or T cells enriched from blood (not recorded which). Every receptor here comes from a woman aged 55-69 years who had been exposed to COVID-19.

This sequence joins TRBV2 and TRBJ2-5; unclear D gene. Germline V gene lookup returns CDR1 SNHLY and CDR2 FYNNEI. Trimming left V 4 bases short and J 4 bases short, with 7 bases between. There are 12 residues in the CDR3. CDR3 loop: CASSAEAETQYF. The CDR3 nucleotides are TGTGCCAGCAGTGCAGAGGCAGAGACCCAGTACTTC.

V usage is TRBV6-5 and J usage is TRBJ1-6, with TRBD1 identical over 7 bases. CDR3 length equals 14 residues. Per germline, CDR1 MNHEY and CDR2 SVGAGI. J lost 13 bases, V lost 6 bases, and 12 bases had no gene match. The CDR3 nucleotides read TGTGCCAGCAGGAAAGACAGGGAATTGTCTCCCCTCCACTTT. Translating gives CASRKDRELSPLHF.

V gene TRBV27 combines with J gene TRBJ1-2, with D perhaps matching TRBD1 (6 bases). Germline V gene lookup returns CDR1 MNHEY and CDR2 SMNVEV (reference sequence). V shed 6 bases and J shed 4 bases, with 12 bases lying between them. CDR3 length: 13 residues. Here the CDR3 DNA reads TGTGCCAGCAGACAGACAGGTTTCTATGGCTACACCTTC. Translated: CASRQTGFYGYTF.

This clone was detected a few times. This chain uses TRBV7-8 with TRBJ1-6, with TRBD1 identical over 9 bases. In germline, CDR1 is SGHVS, CDR2 FQNEAQ. This CDR3 comprises 12 residues. Written as DNA, the CDR3 is TGTGCAGCGAGACAGGGGGATTCACCCCTCCACTTT. Translating gives CAARQGDSPLHF. The full variable domain, rest sourced from reference TRBV7-8 and TRBJ1-6, is GAGVSQSPRYKVAKRGQDVALRCDPISGHVSLFWYQQALGQGPEFLTYFQNEAQLDKSGLPSDRFFAERPEGSVSTLKIQRTQQEDSAVYLCAARQGDSPLHFGNGTRLTVT.

This chain links TRBV4-3 with TRBJ2-3; 7 nucleotides agree with TRBD2. From germline, CDR1 is LGHNA and CDR2 YSLEER. The length of the CDR3 is 16 residues. The V segment lost 5 bases and the J segment 0 bases; nucleotides outside the gene matches: 8. CDR3 residues: CASSVGRESSTDTQYF. The CDR3, as DNA: TGCGCCAGCAGCGTCGGGCGGGAGTCAAGCACAGATACGCAGTATTTT.

This clone was seen once. This chain joins TRBV19 and TRBJ1-5; 7 bases match TRBD1. This CDR3 is 15 amino acids long. Germline-derived CDR1 and CDR2 are LNHDA and SQIVND (reference sequence). The trim removed 2 bases at V and 4 bases at J, leaving 5 bases unmatched. CDR3 in DNA: TGTGCCAGTAGTATATCGGGGGACAGTAATCAGCCCCAGCATTTT. Translation: CASSISGDSNQPQHF.

On this clone itself: The junction shows a germline mismatch at one end, possibly a read error. The rearrangement joins TRBV10-3 to TRBJ2-2, with D perhaps TRBD2 (5 bases). Germline V lookup: CDR1 ENHRY, CDR2 SYGVKD. The length of the CDR3 is 12 residues. The CDR3 is CAISEPAGELFF. CDR3 nucleotides: TGTGCCATCAGTGAACCTGCCGGGGAACTGTTTTTT.

This rearrangement joins TRBV3-1 (or the pseudogene TRBV3-2) to TRBJ2-5; 8 bases agree with TRBD2. Germline V CDR1 and CDR2: LGHDT, YNNKEL (reference sequence). V was clipped by 3 bases and J by 4 bases; unmatched bases: 7. The CDR3 runs 15 residues. The chain's CDR3 is CASSQAASGGETQYF. Written as DNA, the CDR3 is TGTGCCAGCAGCCAGGCAGCAAGCGGGGGAGAGACCCAGTACTTC.

The chain carries TRBV5-1 and TRBJ2-2, with D unclear. Looked up from germline, CDR1 is SGHRS and CDR2 is YFSETQ. V was shortened by 4 bases and J by 2 bases, with 12 bases between the two germline ends. The CDR3 covers 15 residues. In DNA, the CDR3 is TGCGCCAGCAGCCCCCTGGGCACAAACACCGGGGAGCTGTTTTTT. Its protein product is CASSPLGTNTGELFF.

V and J are TRBV29-1 and TRBJ1-2, with D maybe TRBD1 (5 bases). Trimming pared 1 base from V and 4 bases from J, leaving 10 bases between. The CDR3 length is 13 residues. From germline, CDR1 is SQVTM and CDR2 ANQGSEA. For the CDR3, the DNA is TGCAGCGTTGAAGGCGGCGGGGGCTATGGCTACACCTTC. It encodes CSVEGGGGYGYTF.

This chain uses TRBV27 with TRBJ2-7; no clear D. The germline V gene has CDR1 MNHEY and CDR2 SMNVEV (reference sequence). Trimming removed 0 bases from V and 2 bases from J, with 11 bases in between. The CDR3 spans 15 residues. DNA for the CDR3: TGTGCCAGCAGTTTATCTTTAAATTTCCCCTACGAGCAGTACTTC. Translated, it gives CASSLSLNFPYEQYF.

The V and J genes are TRBV7-8 and TRBJ2-5; maybe TRBD2 (5 bases). There are 13 residues in the CDR3. Germline V CDR1 and CDR2: SGHVS, FQNEAQ. The V gene lost 5 bases and the J gene lost 0 bases, with 7 bases spanning the gap. The CDR3 region is CASSPGYQETQYF. The CDR3 nucleotides read TGTGCCAGCAGCCCGGGGTACCAAGAGACCCAGTACTTC.

The table lists this clone with a count of one. This chain uses TRBV5-1 with TRBJ1-1, with D possibly TRBD1 on 5 matching bases. This CDR3 is built from 13 residues. From germline, CDR1 is SGHRS and CDR2 YFSETQ. The germline V and J ends were trimmed by 4 bases and 6 bases, with 13 bases remaining between them. The CDR3 protein is CASSKTGSPEAFF. The CDR3 DNA sequence: TGCGCCAGCAGCAAAACAGGAAGTCCTGAAGCTTTCTTT.

The rearrangement joins TRBV30 to TRBJ1-5; D might be TRBD1 (6 bases). V dropped 7 bases and J dropped 3 bases, with 13 bases sitting between them. CDR3 length: 13 amino acids. Germline CDR1 is GTSNPN and CDR2 is SVGIG (reference sequence). In DNA, the CDR3 is TGTGCCTTTGCCCAGGGGAACAATCAGCCCCAGCATTTT. Protein: CAFAQGNNQPQHF.

The V gene is TRBV6-5, the J gene TRBJ1-6; TRBD1 matches 7 bases. The V and J ends lost 7 bases and 8 bases, in that order; junction bases with no gene match: 8. Germline-derived CDR1 and CDR2 are MNHEY and SVGAGI. This CDR3 comprises 14 residues. The DNA of the CDR3 is TGTGCCAGCATCGGGGACAGAACTTATTCACCCCTCCACTTT. Protein sequence: CASIGDRTYSPLHF.

The rearrangement joins TRBV15 to TRBJ2-6, with 7 nucleotides matching TRBD1. Trimming at V came to 8 bases and at J to 2 bases, leaving 9 bases not matched to a gene. This CDR3 contains 16 residues. CDR1 is LNHNV, CDR2 YYDKDF, per germline (reference sequence). The CDR3 DNA follows: TGTGCCACCGCCGGGACAGCCAAGACTGGGGCCAACGTCCTGACTTTC. It specifies CATAGTAKTGANVLTF.

The chain has TRBV30 and TRBJ2-5; 10 bases are a match to TRBD2. Trimming removed 3 bases from V and 5 bases from J; junction bases left unmatched: 6. The CDR3 is 14 residues long. From germline, CDR1 is GTSNPN and CDR2 SVGIG (reference sequence). The CDR3 sequence: CAWRTGLASETQYF. DNA for the CDR3: TGTGCCTGGAGGACGGGACTAGCGTCCGAGACCCAGTACTTC. The whole variable domain, filled in from reference TRBV30 and TRBJ2-5, reads SQTIHQWPATLVQPVGSPLSLECTVEGTSNPNLYWYRQAAGRGLQLLFYSVGIGQISSEVPQNLSASRPQDRQFILSSKKLLLSDSGFYLCAWRTGLASETQYFGPGTRLLVL.

The genes are TRBV14 and TRBJ1-1; D remains ambiguous. Germline assignment: CDR1 SGHDN and CDR2 FVKESK. The CDR3 totals 15 residues. V dropped 4 bases and J dropped 4 bases, with 16 bases sitting between them. The CDR3 sequence: CASSPPWSGGTEAFF. The DNA of the CDR3 is TGTGCCAGCAGCCCCCCGTGGTCCGGCGGCACTGAAGCTTTCTTT. Combining the CDR3 with reference TRBV14 and TRBJ1-1 gives the whole variable domain EAGVTQFPSHSVIEKGQTVTLRCDPISGHDNLYWYRRVMGKEIKFLLHFVKESKQDESGMPNNRFLAERTGGTYSTLKVQPAELEDSGVYFCASSPPWSGGTEAFFGQGTRLTVV.

This chain connects TRBV5-5 to TRBJ1-6; D remains unclear. CDR1 is SGHKS and CDR2 is YYEKEE in the germline V gene (reference sequence). The CDR3 has 14 amino acids. V lost 2 bases and J 7 bases, leaving 10 bases between the germline ends. The CDR3 DNA is TGTGCCAGCAGCTTCCCTTCGGGGAATTCACCCCTCCACTTT. It codes for CASSFPSGNSPLHF.

The gene calls are TRBV5-5 and TRBJ1-1; a possible D gene is TRBD1 (6 bases). This CDR3 has 15 amino acids. Germline CDR1 reads SGHKS; CDR2 reads YYEKEE (reference sequence). V gave up 1 base and J gave up 5 bases, with 15 bases separating them. The CDR3 DNA reads as TGTGCCAGCAGCTTGTTTTCTCAGGGGTGGACTGAAGCTTTCTTT. Translating gives CASSLFSQGWTEAFF.